Sequencing of this TCR beta chain was carried out in a study of read filtering for tumor transcriptome and immune sequencing. About the research overall: RNA-seq yielded only roughly 75 to 1,300 TCR reads, IR-seq about 4.05 to 11 million.

Overall study results and limits: Single-read clonotypes: roughly 80% of IR-seq clonotypes (around 3.5% of reads), about 75% of RNA-seq clonotypes (roughly 43% of reads).

This clonotype was observed many times. Its antigen is unknown. Every patient had bone marrow sampled while the disease was active. The CDR3 loop spans 13 amino acids. Molecular barcoded adaptors covering alpha/delta and beta/gamma chains were used on approximately 440 ng RNA. TCRdb itself ran the reads through MiXCR, one entry per CDR3 protein. This sample has around 20,000 distinct CDR3 sequences, with roughly a fifth found just once. Sequences were obtained from a population of CD138-negative cells sorted from bone marrow. J is TRBJ2-1 and V is TRBV21-1. TRBV21-1 is tagged as a pseudogene. This TCR was recovered from a donor at least 40 years old with multiple myeloma. CDR3 bases: TGTGCCAGCAGTATAGCGGGAAGTAATGAGCAGTTCTTC. This translates into CASSIAGSNEQFF.